This TCR beta chain came from a study of Graves' ophthalmopathy and Graves' hyperthyroidism. About the research overall: Prior to any treatment, peripheral blood was collected at the time of initial diagnosis.

Fresh peripheral blood, about 10 ml, was the PBMC source. For repertoire sequencing, the TCR beta CDR3 regions were amplified from RNA transcripts. Second-round multiplex PCR followed a first-round RT-PCR using HTBI primers. TCRdb processed the multiplex PCR reads anew with MiXCR; each CDR3 protein has one entry. The sample holds about half a million distinct CDR3 sequences, over 13% seen once. This clonotype has at least ten counts. At one end, the junction sequence differs from germline, possibly due to a read error. This TCR came from a woman in her thirties with Graves' ophthalmopathy. Sequenced sample: blood.

CDR3 region: CAWSIRSGANVLTF. As DNA, the CDR3 is TGTGCCTGGAGTATCCGCTCTGGTGCCAACGTCCTGACTTTC. This chain joins TRBV30 and TRBJ2-6; D gene uncertain. Germline V gives CDR1 GTSNPN, CDR2 SVGIG (reference sequence). The CDR3 spans 14 residues.